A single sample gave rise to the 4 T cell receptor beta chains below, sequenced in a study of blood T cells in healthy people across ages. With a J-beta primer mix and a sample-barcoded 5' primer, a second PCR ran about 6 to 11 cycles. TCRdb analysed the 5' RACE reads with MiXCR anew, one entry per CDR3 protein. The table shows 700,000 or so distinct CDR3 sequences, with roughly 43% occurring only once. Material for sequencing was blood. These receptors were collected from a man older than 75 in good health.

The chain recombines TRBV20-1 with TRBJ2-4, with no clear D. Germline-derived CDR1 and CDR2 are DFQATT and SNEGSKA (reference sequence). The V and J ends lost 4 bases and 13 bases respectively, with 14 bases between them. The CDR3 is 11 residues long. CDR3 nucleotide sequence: TGCAGTGCTACCAACTATCGTGAGCAGTACTTC. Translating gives CSATNYREQYF.

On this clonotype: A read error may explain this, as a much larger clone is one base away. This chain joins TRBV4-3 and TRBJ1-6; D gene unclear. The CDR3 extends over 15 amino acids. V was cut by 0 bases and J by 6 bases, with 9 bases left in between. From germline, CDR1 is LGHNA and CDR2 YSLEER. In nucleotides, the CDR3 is TGCGCCAGCAGCCAAGATAGGCAGGCTAATTCACCCCTCCACTTT. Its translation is CASSQDRQANSPLHF.

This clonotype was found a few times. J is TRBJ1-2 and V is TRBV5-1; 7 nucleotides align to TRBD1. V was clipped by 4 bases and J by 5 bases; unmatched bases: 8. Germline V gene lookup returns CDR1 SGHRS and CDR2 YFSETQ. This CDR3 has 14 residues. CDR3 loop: CASSTGQLPYGYTF. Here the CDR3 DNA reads TGCGCCAGCAGCACGGGACAGCTTCCTTATGGCTACACCTTC. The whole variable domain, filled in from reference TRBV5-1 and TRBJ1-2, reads KAGVTQTPRYLIKTRGQQVTLSCSPISGHRSVSWYQQTPGQGLQFLFEYFSETQRNKGNFPGRFSGRQFSNSRSEMNVSTLELGDSALYLCASSTGQLPYGYTFGSGTRLTVV.

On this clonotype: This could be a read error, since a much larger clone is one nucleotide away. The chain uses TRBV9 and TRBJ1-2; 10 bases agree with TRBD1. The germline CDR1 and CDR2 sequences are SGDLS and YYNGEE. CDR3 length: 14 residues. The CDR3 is CANSVGTGDCGYTF. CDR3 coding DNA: TGTGCCAACAGCGTGGGGACAGGGGATTGCGGCTACACCTTC.